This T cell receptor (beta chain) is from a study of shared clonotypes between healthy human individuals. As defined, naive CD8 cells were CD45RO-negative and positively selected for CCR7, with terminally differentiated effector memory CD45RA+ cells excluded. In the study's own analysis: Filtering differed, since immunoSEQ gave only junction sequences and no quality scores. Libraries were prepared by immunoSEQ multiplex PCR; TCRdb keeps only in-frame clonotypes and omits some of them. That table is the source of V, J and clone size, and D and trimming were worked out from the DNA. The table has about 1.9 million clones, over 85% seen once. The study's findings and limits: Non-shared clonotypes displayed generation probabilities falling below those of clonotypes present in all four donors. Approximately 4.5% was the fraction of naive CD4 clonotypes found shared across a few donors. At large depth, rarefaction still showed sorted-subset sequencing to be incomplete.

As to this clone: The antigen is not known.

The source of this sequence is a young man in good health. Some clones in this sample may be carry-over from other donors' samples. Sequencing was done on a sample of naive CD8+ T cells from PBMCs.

The CDR3 loop is CASSSLSGGRNEQYF. In nucleotides, the CDR3 is TGTGCCAGCAGCTCTCTCAGCGGGGGTCGGAACGAGCAGTACTTC. The gene calls are TRBV9 and TRBJ2-7, with TRBD2 matching 8 bases. This CDR3 has 15 amino acids. Trimming at V came to 4 bases and at J to 5 bases, leaving 11 bases not matched to a gene. CDR1 SGDLS and CDR2 YYNGEE come from the germline V gene.